These 29 T cell receptor beta chains came from one sample sequenced in a study of blood T cell repertoires in COVID-19. Clones were sequenced by immunoSEQ multiplex PCR, and TCRdb holds only the in-frame ones, with some missing. Of roughly 91,000 clones in the sample, 60% to 85% are singletons; the top ten hold more than 6.5%. The sample consisted of peripheral blood. These receptors came from a man aged 70-80 years with acute or convalescent COVID-19.

The gene calls are TRBV5-6 and TRBJ1-2, with TRBD1 as a possible D gene (6 bases). Germline CDR1 SGHDT, CDR2 YYEEEE. Trimming cost V 0 bases and J 2 bases, with 11 bases left between them. The CDR3 consists of 15 residues. For the CDR3, the DNA is TGTGCCAGCAGCTTGGGCCCTACAGGGAACTATGGCTACACCTTC. Amino acid sequence: CASSLGPTGNYGYTF.

This clone was counted once. V gene TRBV2 combines with J gene TRBJ2-3; TRBD2 matches 9 bases. V shed 5 bases, J shed 0 bases, and the junction held 6 bases outside the gene matches. The CDR3 contains 16 residues. Germline values: CDR1 SNHLY, CDR2 FYNNEI. CDR3 residues: CASSPRAGGSTDTQYF. The CDR3 DNA reads as TGTGCCAGCAGTCCAAGGGCGGGGGGGAGCACAGATACGCAGTATTTT.

Here the CDR3 DNA reads TGTGCCAGCAGACCACCGGGACTAGCGGGAGTGGGCACCGGGGAGCTGTTTTTT. This translates into CASRPPGLAGVGTGELFF. The V gene is TRBV28, the J gene TRBJ2-2; TRBD2 agrees at 14 bases. Germline V CDR1 and CDR2: MDHEN, SYDVKM. There are 18 residues in the CDR3. V was clipped by 6 bases and J by 4 bases; unmatched bases: 10.

The chain joins TRBV27 to TRBJ2-6; D is ambiguous. CDR3 length: 14 amino acids. The V end lost 8 bases, the J end lost 0 bases, and 8 bases lay between the germline ends. The germline V gene has CDR1 MNHEY and CDR2 SMNVEV (reference sequence). Here the CDR3 reads CASALHSGANVLTF. The DNA of the CDR3 is TGTGCCAGCGCATTACACTCTGGGGCCAACGTCCTGACTTTC.

The V gene is TRBV7-9, the J gene TRBJ1-2; no clear D. The germline V gene has CDR1 SEHNR and CDR2 FQNEAQ (reference sequence). This CDR3 region has 14 residues. The germline V and J ends were trimmed by 3 bases and 10 bases, with 18 bases remaining between them. The CDR3 DNA reads TGTGCCAGCAGCTTGGGAGCCCCGGATCTTGACTACACCTTC. Its translation: CASSLGAPDLDYTF.

CDR3 bases: TGCGCCAGCAGCCAAGATCTGGTAGCGAGCCAAGAGACCCAGTACTTC. Translated: CASSQDLVASQETQYF. The rearrangement uses TRBV4-1 and TRBJ2-5, with D possibly TRBD2 on 5 matching bases. V lost 0 bases to trimming and J lost 1 base, with 12 bases between them. The CDR3 contains 16 residues. Germline V lookup: CDR1 MGHRA, CDR2 YSYEKL.

The chain links TRBV30 to TRBJ2-3; TRBD2 agrees at 13 bases. V lost 4 bases, J lost 4 bases, and 5 bases stayed unmatched. The germline V gene has CDR1 GTSNPN and CDR2 SVGIG (reference sequence). This CDR3 is 15 amino acids long. The CDR3 reads CAWTGLAGVPDTQYF. The CDR3 DNA reads TGTGCCTGGACCGGACTAGCGGGGGTCCCAGATACGCAGTATTTT.

The chain couples TRBV15 to TRBJ1-1, with D uncertain. Trimming stripped 6 bases from V and 4 bases from J, with 9 bases between. CDR3 length: 12 residues. The germline gives CDR1 LNHNV, CDR2 YYDKDF (reference sequence). The DNA for the CDR3 is TGTGCCACCAGTGAGGGAGGCACTGAAGCTTTCTTT. Amino acid sequence: CATSEGGTEAFF.

V and J are TRBV5-1 and TRBJ2-1; the match to TRBD2 covers 9 bases. The V and J ends lost 4 bases and 1 base, in that order; junction bases with no gene match: 24. The CDR3 contains 22 residues. Germline V lookup: CDR1 SGHRS, CDR2 YFSETQ. The CDR3 loop reads CASSPTLWVAGVSSRSYNEQFF. CDR3 DNA sequence: TGCGCCAGCAGCCCTACTCTTTGGGTAGCGGGAGTTAGCAGTCGGTCCTACAATGAGCAGTTCTTC.

This sequence joins TRBV18 and TRBJ1-2; D is unclear. CDR3 size: 15 residues. Germline V gene lookup returns CDR1 KGHSH and CDR2 LQKENI. Trimming shortened V by 6 bases and J by 6 bases, and 20 bases separated the two germline ends. The CDR3, as DNA: TGTGCCAGCTCCATACCGACCCGAGGAGTCGATGGCTACACCTTC. This translates into CASSIPTRGVDGYTF.

This chain uses TRBV19 with TRBJ2-2, with 8 bases lining up with TRBD1. The junction had 4 bases not matched to a gene; V was cut back by 9 bases and J by 7 bases. This CDR3 has 12 amino acids. Looked up from germline, CDR1 is LNHDA and CDR2 is SQIVND (reference sequence). CDR3 coding DNA: TGTGCCAGCGGGACAGGCAGCGGGGAGCTGTTTTTT. This translates into CASGTGSGELFF.

The V call is TRBV11-3, the J call TRBJ1-1; 7 bases match TRBD1. Germline values: CDR1 SGHNT, CDR2 YENEEA. V shed 5 bases, J shed 5 bases, and the junction held 14 bases outside the gene matches. The CDR3 runs 16 residues. Written as DNA, the CDR3 is TGTGCCAGCAGCCCCTCGGCTGATAGGGGGCGAACTGAAGCTTTCTTT. It encodes CASSPSADRGRTEAFF.

The chain has TRBV5-8 and TRBJ2-2; TRBD1 matches 12 bases. Germline CDR1 is SGHTS and CDR2 is YDEGEE. Trimming cost V 4 bases and J 5 bases; bases outside gene matches: 6. The CDR3 has 16 residues. The CDR3 is CASSTGTGGRTGELFF. As DNA, the CDR3 is TGTGCCAGCAGCACCGGGACAGGGGGCAGAACCGGGGAGCTGTTTTTT.

This chain links TRBV6-6 with TRBJ1-1; TRBD1 aligns across 9 bases. Looked up from germline, CDR1 is MNHNY and CDR2 is SVGAGI (reference sequence). J lost 7 bases, V lost 2 bases, and 11 bases had no gene match. The CDR3 runs to 16 residues. CDR3 DNA: TGTGCCAGCAGTTACCCCTTGGGACAGGGAAATGGTGAAGCTTTCTTT. Protein: CASSYPLGQGNGEAFF.

This rearrangement joins TRBV7-6 to TRBJ2-2, with 11 nucleotides matching TRBD2. This CDR3 contains 15 residues. The V gene's germline CDR1 is SGHVS and CDR2 FNYEAQ. The ends lost 5 bases at V and 6 bases at J; junction bases unmatched: 5. CDR3 bases: TGTGCCAGCAGCCCCACGGGACTAGCGGCCGGGGAGCTGTTTTTT. This gives the protein CASSPTGLAAGELFF. Together with reference TRBV7-6 and TRBJ2-2, the CDR3 gives the full variable domain: GAGVSQSPRYKVTKRGQDVALRCDPISGHVSLYWYRQALGQGPEFLTYFNYEAQQDKSGLPNDRFSAERPEGSISTLTIQRTEQRDSAMYRCASSPTGLAAGELFFGEGSRLTVL.

The table lists this clone with a few counts. This sequence joins TRBV25-1 and TRBJ2-5; D possibly corresponds to TRBD1 (6 bases). CDR1 MGHDK and CDR2 SYGVNS come from the germline V gene. The CDR3 extends over 13 amino acids. Trimming shortened V by 7 bases and J by 4 bases, and 13 bases separated the two germline ends. The CDR3: CASTQGWGETQYF. Written as DNA, the CDR3 is TGTGCCAGCACTCAGGGGTGGGGAGAGACCCAGTACTTC.

V gene TRBV7-2 combines with J gene TRBJ2-4; 9 nucleotides match TRBD2. Germline loops: CDR1 SGHTA, CDR2 FQGNSA. J was trimmed by 8 bases and V by 2 bases; bases with no gene match: 10. This CDR3 comprises 16 residues. This CDR3 reads CASSLILAGYGDIQYF. CDR3 sequence (DNA): TGTGCCAGCAGCTTAATCCTAGCGGGGTACGGGGACATTCAGTACTTC.

The chain couples TRBV6-1 to TRBJ2-5; 7 positions match TRBD1. This CDR3 region has 13 residues. J lost 2 bases, V lost 7 bases, and 4 bases had no gene match. The germline gives CDR1 MNHNS, CDR2 SASEGT. The CDR3 protein is CASIPDRQETQYF. The CDR3 region has the DNA TGTGCCAGCATCCCGGACAGGCAAGAGACCCAGTACTTC.

This rearrangement joins TRBV5-1 to TRBJ2-3; TRBD1 might be the D (6 bases). V was trimmed by 4 bases and J by 4 bases, leaving 19 bases between them. Germline V gene lookup returns CDR1 SGHRS and CDR2 YFSETQ. The CDR3 contains 16 residues. CDR3 nucleotide sequence: TGCGCCAGCAGCGGCCGGGACACAGGATTTTCAGATACGCAGTATTTT. Translation: CASSGRDTGFSDTQYF.

This clone was counted a few times. The genes are TRBV19 and TRBJ1-5, with 7 bases lining up with TRBD1. V trimming: 5 bases; J trimming: 1 base; junction bases outside the gene matches: 11. This CDR3 has 17 residues. Germline assignment: CDR1 LNHDA and CDR2 SQIVND (reference sequence). The CDR3 here is CASSSTGTASSNQPQHF. The DNA for the CDR3 is TGTGCCAGTAGTTCTACCGGGACAGCATCCAGCAATCAGCCCCAGCATTTT.

The chain couples TRBV7-9 to TRBJ1-2; TRBD1 aligns across 7 bases. J gave up 0 bases and V 5 bases, and 12 bases lay outside the gene matches. CDR1 is SEHNR and CDR2 is FQNEAQ in the germline V gene (reference sequence). CDR3 size: 17 residues. The CDR3 DNA reads TGTGCCAGCAGCCTCTCGGGACAGCCTCTAGCTAACTATGGCTACACCTTC. This codes for CASSLSGQPLANYGYTF.

J is TRBJ2-1 and V is TRBV24-1; D unclear. V was clipped by 4 bases and J by 8 bases, with 8 bases between them. The CDR3 is 12 residues long. Germline assignment: CDR1 KGHDR and CDR2 SFDVKD. The CDR3: CATSEAHYEQFF. CDR3 sequence (DNA): TGTGCCACCAGTGAGGCCCATTATGAGCAGTTCTTC.

The V call is TRBV7-3, the J call TRBJ2-3, with D tentatively TRBD1 (5 bases). This CDR3 region has 14 residues. V was clipped by 5 bases and J by 4 bases, with 13 bases between them. Germline V gene data show CDR1 as SGHTA and CDR2 as FQGTGA. The CDR3 DNA follows: TGTGCCAGCAGCCCAGCCTGGGGCTCAGATACGCAGTATTTT. It encodes CASSPAWGSDTQYF.

The chain uses TRBV12-3 or TRBV12-4 and TRBJ1-4, with D maybe TRBD1 (5 bases). The V and J ends lost 3 bases and 13 bases respectively, with 12 bases between them. This CDR3 has 12 residues. CDR3 DNA sequence: TGTGCCAGCAGTTTGTGGCAGGGCGGACTGTTTTTT. Its translation: CASSLWQGGLFF.

V usage is TRBV18 and J usage is TRBJ2-7, with 8 nucleotides matching TRBD2. The germline gives CDR1 KGHSH, CDR2 LQKENI. The CDR3 loop spans 15 amino acids. V shed 1 base and J 0 bases; nucleotides not matched to a gene: 2. The CDR3 loop is CASSPLAGLSYEQYV. The CDR3 DNA is TGTGCCAGCTCACCACTAGCGGGACTCTCCTACGAGCAGTACGTC.

The V and J genes are TRBV7-2 and TRBJ1-2, with 10 bases aligning to TRBD1. Germline CDR1 is SGHTA and CDR2 is FQGNSA. This CDR3 comprises 15 residues. J lost 2 bases, V lost 6 bases, and 6 bases had no gene match. CDR3 protein: CASRKDRGLNYGYTF. CDR3 nucleotides: TGTGCCAGCAGAAAAGACAGGGGGCTGAACTATGGCTACACCTTC. Based on the CDR3 plus reference TRBV7-2 and TRBJ1-2, the full variable domain is GAGVSQSPSNKVTEKGKDVELRCDPISGHTALYWYRQSLGQGLEFLIYFQGNSAPDKSGLPSDRFSAERTGGSVSTLTIQRTQQEDSAVYLCASRKDRGLNYGYTFGSGTRLTVV.

The chain uses TRBV5-1 and TRBJ2-1, with 12 nucleotides matching TRBD2. The V gene end was trimmed by 0 bases and the J gene end by 3 bases; junction bases not matched to a gene: 4. Germline CDR1 SGHRS, CDR2 YFSETQ. The CDR3 contains 17 residues. CDR3 residues: CASSLGLAGGLYNEQFF. DNA for the CDR3: TGCGCCAGCAGCTTGGGGCTAGCGGGAGGGCTCTACAATGAGCAGTTCTTC.

The chain joins TRBV24-1 to TRBJ1-5; 7 bases fit TRBD1. With 4 bases clipped from V and 9 bases from J, the junction kept 8 bases outside the gene matches. This CDR3 comprises 14 residues. In germline, CDR1 is KGHDR, CDR2 SFDVKD. Here the CDR3 reads CATSEGQVRAPQHF. CDR3 bases: TGTGCCACCAGTGAAGGACAGGTAAGGGCGCCCCAGCATTTT.

The chain combines TRBV19 with TRBJ1-5; no reliable D call. The germline V and J ends were trimmed by 3 bases and 3 bases, with 12 bases remaining between them. CDR3 length equals 15 residues. Germline values: CDR1 LNHDA, CDR2 SQIVND (reference sequence). For the CDR3, the DNA is TGTGCCAGTAGTATTATATATGAGGTCAATCAGCCCCAGCATTTT. Protein product: CASSIIYEVNQPQHF.